This TCR beta chain was observed in a study of tumor-infiltrating lymphocytes in primary liver carcinoma (dated by TCRdb to 2016 to 2017). Regarding the research as a whole: Between late 2015 and 2016, a few patients in China with histopathologically diagnosed primary liver carcinoma had surgical resection. For each liver tumor, the study sampled five regions along with adjacent normal tissue and blood, and applied TCRbeta repertoire sequencing, expression microarrays and whole-exome sequencing. Roughly 3.65 to 7.13 million productive TCRbeta reads were obtained per sample, and no significant difference in read depth was found between tissue types. A total of roughly 35 specimens from 5 patients underwent TCRbeta repertoire sequencing, comprising about 25 tumor regions, 5 adjacent noncancerous liver tissues and 5 peripheral blood samples. The tumors of the five patients were staged as T1-T3 N0M0, with maximum diameters ranging from about 4.2 to 10 cm. Reproducibility between technical replicate repertoires was high, with correlation coefficients above 0.98 and mean shared-clone rates about 0.89. The five patients, three men and two women aged 30 to 69 years, had hepatocellular carcinoma (four) or combined HCC and intrahepatic cholangiocarcinoma (one). Overall study results and their limits: Repertoire overlap was found to be higher between tumor regions (mean roughly 35%) than between tumor-adjacent (about 17%) or tumor-blood (14%) pairs, consistent with antigen-driven expansion. A significantly larger repertoire fraction was made up by the top 250 clones in tumors than in blood (p = 0.039). Only a few patients were included in the study, and the authors note that the findings should be validated in a larger study. Because only the TCR beta chain was sequenced and unpaired alpha chains were not captured, true repertoire diversity is likely underestimated. Bulk unsorted samples precluded comparing CD4+ and CD8+ T cell repertoires.

RNA from unsorted whole blood was extracted with TRIzol reagent, and germline DNA was obtained with the DNeasy Blood & Tissue kit. At the time of sampling, the patients had chronic HBV infection and had not received any treatment. Before surgery, 3.5 to 4 milliliters of peripheral blood were drawn into K2EDTA tubes. The cysteine opens and the phenylalanine closes a CDR3 of 13 amino acids. CDR3 DNA only is kept here, 39 bases in frame from base 1. V gives up 1 base and J gives up 6 bases, and the segment between their germline ends measures 8 bases. The germline V gene yields SGHAT for CDR1 and FQNNGV for CDR2. Judged by its sample share, this clonotype qualifies as medium-sized (0.01 to 0.1%). What antigen it recognizes has not been identified. Qualities for individual bases were not recorded, and no much larger clone is one base off. TCRbeta-specific cDNA was reverse-transcribed from 500 ng total RNA using a constant-region primer and ProtoScript II reverse transcriptase. TCRbeta libraries were built with three nested multiplex PCR rounds, a slightly modified ARM-PCR procedure. Each of the first two PCR rounds ran for approximately 10 cycles using multiplex TRBV1-TRBV30 forward primers together with a Cbeta reverse primer. A final 25-cycle PCR with Deep VentR polymerase added sample barcodes and Illumina adapters. Before sequencing, amplicons of 200-500 bp were purified from gel using a QIAquick gel extraction kit. An Illumina HiSeq 2500 was used to sequence the TCRbeta amplicons with 250-bp paired-end reads. Processing in the source paper ran as follows. Trimmomatic v0.33 was used to quality-trim the reads, and FLASH v1.2.11 was used to merge paired reads so that full CDR3 sequences could be recovered. MiGEC v1.2.1b assigned V, D and J germline segments to the rearranged TCRbeta sequences. VDJtools v1.0.0 computed clonotype statistics and Shannon-Wiener diversity indices. Except for diversity analysis, only the 250 most abundant clonotypes of each sample were used in subsequent analyses to reduce sampling bias. TCRdb ran its own pipeline on the public reads, namely fastp trimming at Q25 and MiXCR clone calling, and kept in-frame beta chains. Records with the same CDR3 protein are collapsed into one entry carrying the most frequent genes and DNA. These V and J calls are TCRdb output, not the study's own analysis. The sample profile shows 200,000 or so distinct CDR3 sequences; roughly 61% of them were found once. The ten largest clones represent 5.5% to 9% of the sample.

The chain joins TRBV11-2 to TRBJ2-3, with an unclear D gene assignment. Sequenced: peripheral blood. This clonotype originated in an older woman with primary liver carcinoma and hepatitis B virus infection. CDR3 protein: CASSLALVDTQYF. The bases read TGTGCCAGCAGCTTAGCCTTGGTGGATACGCAGTATTTT. Where the CDR3 stops, the reference TRBV11-2 and TRBJ2-3 genes take over; the full variable domain is EAGVAQSPRYKIIEKRQSVAFWCNPISGHATLYWYQQILGQGPKLLIQFQNNGVVDDSQLPKDRFSAERLKGVDSTLKIQPAKLEDSAVYLCASSLALVDTQYFGPGTRLTVL.